This TCR beta chain was recorded in a study of Graves' ophthalmopathy and Graves' hyperthyroidism. Study-level results: A roughly 76% specificity and approximately 88% sensitivity were achieved by a 13-signature model that separated ophthalmopathy from stable hyperthyroidism.

Concerning this clonotype: Its target is not known. A read error may be the cause here, since a much bigger clone is one base away.

RNA transcripts served as template for amplifying TCR beta CDR3 sequences. First-round RT-PCR used HTBI primers; second-round multiplex PCR followed. TCRdb used MiXCR to reprocess the multiplex PCR reads, holding one entry per CDR3 protein. Of just over 600,000 distinct CDR3 sequences listed, over 20% are singletons. This CDR3 contains 15 residues. Germline CDR1 and CDR2: SGDLS and YYNGEE. No ophthalmopathy within 18 months of follow-up signified stable hyperthyroidism. The starting material, approximately 10 ml of fresh peripheral blood, provided the PBMCs. The sequencing input was peripheral blood. This sequence was found in a young woman with stable Graves' hyperthyroidism. Some clones in this sample may be carry-over from other donors' samples. This chain uses TRBV9 with TRBJ1-1; D gene uncertain. The CDR3 region is CASSLSTVLGTEACF. Here the CDR3 DNA reads TGTGCCAGCAGCTTAAGTACGGTCCTGGGCACTGAAGCTTGCTTT.